This T cell receptor (beta chain) comes out of a study of blood T cell repertoires in COVID-19. The CDR3 loop spans 20 amino acids. The ends lost 5 bases at V and 0 bases at J; junction bases unmatched: 19. From germline, CDR1 is SNHLY and CDR2 FYNNEI. Sequencing used immunoSEQ multiplex PCR; TCRdb keeps in-frame clones, though not all of them. The data show some 150,000 clones, about 79% seen once. This sequence was found in a woman aged 55 to 70 with acute or convalescent COVID-19. The rearrangement links TRBV2 to TRBJ2-7, with 10 bases fitting TRBD2. The sequenced material came from peripheral blood. The CDR3 nucleotides read TGTGCCAGCAGTTCCCTCCGGGGTTCTAGCGGGGGTACGAGCTCCTACGAGCAGTACTTC. Translated, it gives CASSSLRGSSGGTSSYEQYF. The whole variable domain, remainder taken from reference TRBV2 and TRBJ2-7, is EPEVTQTPSHQVTQMGQEVILRCVPISNHLYFYWYRQILGQKVEFLVSFYNNEISEKSEIFDDQFSVERPDGSNFTLKIRSTKLEDSAMYFCASSSLRGSSGGTSSYEQYFGPGTRLTVT.